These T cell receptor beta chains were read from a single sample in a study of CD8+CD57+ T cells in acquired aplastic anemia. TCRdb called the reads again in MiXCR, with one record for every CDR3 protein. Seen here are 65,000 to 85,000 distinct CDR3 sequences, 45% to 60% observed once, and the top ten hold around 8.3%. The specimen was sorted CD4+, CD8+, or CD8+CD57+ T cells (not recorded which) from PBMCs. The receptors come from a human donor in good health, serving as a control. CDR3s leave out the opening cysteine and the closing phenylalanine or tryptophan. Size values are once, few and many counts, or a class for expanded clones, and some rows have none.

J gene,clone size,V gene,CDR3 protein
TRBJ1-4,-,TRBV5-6,ASSFSSGLEKLF
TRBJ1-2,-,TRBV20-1,SVPLKGANYGYT
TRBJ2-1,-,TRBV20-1,SARDLRTANNEQF
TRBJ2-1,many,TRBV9,ASSVVRGGYNEQF
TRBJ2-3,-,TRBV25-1,ATSDLRFGKDTQY
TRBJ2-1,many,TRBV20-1,SARREASSYNEQF
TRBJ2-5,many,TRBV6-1,ASSPGTVSPWGETQY
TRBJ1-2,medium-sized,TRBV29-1,SVDPGEGADGYT
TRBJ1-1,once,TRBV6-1,ASSRGTDQAF
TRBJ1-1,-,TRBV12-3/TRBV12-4,ASSLQGGTEAF
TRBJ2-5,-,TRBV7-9,ASSLVAAQETQY
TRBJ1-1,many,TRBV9,ASSVEPGGLYATEAF
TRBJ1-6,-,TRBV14,ASSQEDRGTYNSPLH
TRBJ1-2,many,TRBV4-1,ASSLKTGHPPGGYT
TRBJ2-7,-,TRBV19,ASSVRGTAPYEQY
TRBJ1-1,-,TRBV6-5,ASSSTGDEAF
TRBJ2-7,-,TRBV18,ASSPLQGYSYEQY
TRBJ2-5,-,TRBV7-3,ASSLGQGHPETQY
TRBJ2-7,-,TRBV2,ASSPELAGAYEQY
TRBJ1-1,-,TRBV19,ASSILTGIGNTEAF
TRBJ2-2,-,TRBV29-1,SVNRGRTGELF
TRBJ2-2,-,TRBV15,ATSRDRLYTGELS